This TCR beta chain was sequenced in a study of shared clonotypes between healthy human individuals. Execution of the assay was at deep level. Genomic DNA belonging to each subset was distributed in equal measure over several immunoSEQ plates. The data were produced by immunoSEQ multiplex PCR, yet TCRdb's version contains in-frame clones alone and is incomplete. This sample has about half a million clones; about 80% occur once, and the top ten carry 12%. Germline assignment: CDR1 SGHVS and CDR2 FQNEAQ. CDR3 length: 18 residues. Germline trimming cut 5 bases from V and 0 bases from J; bases unmatched to any gene: 15. Genomic DNA of unsorted samples came from roughly 90 million PBMCs.

The rearrangement uses TRBV7-8 and TRBJ1-1; the match to TRBD1 covers 7 bases. Material: PBMCs. This TCR came from a woman between 40 and 55 years old in good health. Some clones in this sample may be carry-over from other donors' samples. DNA for the CDR3: TGTGCCAGCAGCCCACCAGTAGTCGGACAGGTGATGAACACTGAAGCTTTCTTT. This sequence encodes CASSPPVVGQVMNTEAFF.